The clone carrying this TCR beta chain was observed a few times. Its antigen is as yet unknown. This entry comes from a study of post-analysis software for immune sequencing data. Study-wide background: Some patients lacked subtype; others had relapsing-remitting, secondary progressive or progressive-relapsing disease.

Every TCR beta cDNA library bore unique molecular identifiers. When about 1 to 11 million T cells were used, they gave about 490,000 cDNA molecules. TCRdb redid the calling of the PCR reads with MiXCR, one entry per CDR3 protein. This sample has roughly 620,000 distinct CDR3 sequences, with 44% found just once. Trimming removed 1 base at V and 0 bases at J, with 9 bases between. This CDR3 has 16 amino acids. Germline CDR1 is SGHTA and CDR2 is FQGNSA. General study findings and limits: Compared with controls, patients had more of roughly 5 TRBV segments, including TRBV5-6, TRBV5-1 and TRBV20-1.

The chain uses TRBV7-2 and TRBJ2-2, with D possibly being TRBD1 or TRBD2 (5 bases each). The source of this sequence is a girl under 18 with multiple sclerosis. Source material: blood. The CDR3 DNA follows: TGTGCCAGCAGCTTAGGGGGGTTCGCGAACACCGGGGAGCTGTTTTTT. This codes for CASSLGGFANTGELFF.